What follows are 21 T cell receptor beta chains derived from one specimen sequenced in a study of cytomegalovirus exposure and HLA in healthy donors. The protocol was immunoSEQ multiplex PCR, while the TCRdb copy is restricted to in-frame clones and leaves out a portion. The sample includes some 150,000 clones, 75% to 90% of them seen just once. Sequencing was carried out using PBMCs. Every receptor here comes from a young man in good health and CMV-seropositive.

The chain uses TRBV6-6 and TRBJ2-2, with D tentatively TRBD1 (5 bases). The CDR3 covers 14 residues. In germline, CDR1 is MNHNY, CDR2 SVGAGI (reference sequence). V was cut by 9 bases and J by 3 bases, with 14 bases left in between. CDR3 in DNA: TGTGCCAGTTGGTGGGGCCCTCACACCGGGGAGCTGTTTTTT. Amino acid sequence: CASWWGPHTGELFF.

This chain uses TRBV6-6 with TRBJ2-7; perhaps TRBD1 as D (6 bases). The germline V gene encodes CDR1 MNHNY and CDR2 SVGAGI (reference sequence). The CDR3 is 13 amino acids. V gave up 8 bases and J gave up 0 bases, with 11 bases separating them. CDR3 DNA sequence: TGTGCCAGCGGGGACACGAGCTCCTACGAGCAGTACTTC. This encodes CASGDTSSYEQYF.

V usage is TRBV14 and J usage is TRBJ1-2, with a tentative D call TRBD1 (5 bases). The CDR3 covers 14 residues. Trimming pared 6 bases from V and 4 bases from J, leaving 15 bases between. Germline V CDR1 and CDR2: SGHDN, FVKESK. The DNA of the CDR3 is TGTGCCAGCAGTCCTGACAGAGGCGTCTATGGCTACACCTTC. Encoded protein: CASSPDRGVYGYTF. The full variable domain, completed using reference TRBV14 and TRBJ1-2, is EAGVTQFPSHSVIEKGQTVTLRCDPISGHDNLYWYRRVMGKEIKFLLHFVKESKQDESGMPNNRFLAERTGGTYSTLKVQPAELEDSGVYFCASSPDRGVYGYTFGSGTRLTVV.

This clone appeared a few times. The chain combines TRBV6-4 with TRBJ2-2; 11 bases are shared with TRBD2. Germline V gene sequence: CDR1 MRHNA, CDR2 SNTAGT. The CDR3 sequence is 14 residues long. The V and J ends lost 5 bases and 4 bases, in that order; junction bases with no gene match: 0. The CDR3: CASSTSGSTGELFF. The CDR3 nucleotides are TGTGCCAGCAGTACTAGCGGGAGCACCGGGGAGCTGTTTTTT.

The CDR3 bases are TGTGCCAGCAGCCAAGTGGGCGGGAGATCCCGTGAGACCCAGTACTTC. It translates to CASSQVGGRSRETQYF. V is TRBV7-8 and J is TRBJ2-5, with 7 bases aligning to TRBD2. The CDR3 consists of 16 residues. Germline CDR1 SGHVS, CDR2 FQNEAQ. Trimming cost V 5 bases and J 5 bases; bases outside gene matches: 14. Together with reference TRBV7-8 and TRBJ2-5, the CDR3 gives the full variable domain: GAGVSQSPRYKVAKRGQDVALRCDPISGHVSLFWYQQALGQGPEFLTYFQNEAQLDKSGLPSDRFFAERPEGSVSTLKIQRTQQEDSAVYLCASSQVGGRSRETQYFGPGTRLLVL.

The sample holds a few counts of this clone. V gene TRBV21-1 combines with J gene TRBJ1-2; the table names TRBD1, a call not compared with the DNA. TRBV21-1 constitutes a pseudogene. CDR3 length: 14 amino acids. This chain's CDR3 is CASSPWTGQYGYTF. CDR3 DNA sequence: TGTGCCAGCAGCCCCTGGACAGGGCAATATGGCTACACCTTC.

The chain employs TRBV18 and TRBJ2-7; D may be TRBD2 (6 bases). Trimming pared 6 bases from V and 2 bases from J, leaving 17 bases between. Germline lookup yields CDR1 KGHSH and CDR2 LQKENI. The CDR3 contains 15 residues. CDR3 sequence reads: CASSARLALTYEQYF. CDR3 nucleotide sequence: TGTGCCAGCTCCGCAAGGCTAGCGCTAACCTACGAGCAGTACTTC.

The chain carries TRBV4-1 and TRBJ2-2; maybe TRBD1 (6 bases). V lost 4 bases and J lost 4, with 13 bases in between. Germline CDR1 reads MGHRA; CDR2 reads YSYEKL. This CDR3 region has 15 residues. This CDR3 is CASSPGQGSTGELFF. The CDR3 nucleotides are TGCGCCAGCAGCCCAGGCCAGGGGAGCACCGGGGAGCTGTTTTTT.

The J gene is TRBJ1-2, the V gene TRBV5-6, with D possibly matching TRBD1 (6 bases). V lost 1 base, J lost 6 bases, and 13 bases lay in between. The CDR3 is 14 residues long. Germline lookup yields CDR1 SGHDT and CDR2 YYEEEE. CDR3 in DNA: TGTGCCAGCAGCTTGTATACAGGGTTAAATGGCTACACCTTC. Translating gives CASSLYTGLNGYTF.

As DNA, the CDR3 is TGTGCCAGCAGCGTAGAGCGACAGGGGCGGGGCTACACCTTC. Its protein is CASSVERQGRGYTF. The V call is TRBV9, the J call TRBJ1-2; the match to TRBD1 covers 8 bases. V gave up 0 bases and J gave up 8 bases; unmatched junction bases: 6. Germline V gives CDR1 SGDLS, CDR2 YYNGEE. The CDR3 has 14 amino acids.

The chain is built from TRBV5-6 and TRBJ1-2; no firm D call. The V and J ends lost 4 bases and 0 bases respectively, with 7 bases between them. Looked up from germline, CDR1 is SGHDT and CDR2 is YYEEEE. The CDR3 is 13 amino acids. The CDR3 protein is CASSQTSNYGYTF. CDR3 DNA sequence: TGTGCCAGCAGCCAGACATCTAACTATGGCTACACCTTC.

This rearrangement joins TRBV4-2 to TRBJ2-1, with 10 bases fitting TRBD1. Trimming took 0 bases from V and 6 from J; bases not matched to a gene: 2. CDR1 and CDR2 (germline): LGHNA, YNFKEQ. The CDR3 loop spans 15 amino acids. In nucleotides, the CDR3 is TGTGCCAGCAGCCAAGAGCGGACAGGGGGCAATGAGCAGTTCTTC. Protein product: CASSQERTGGNEQFF.

A single count supports this clone. The J gene is TRBJ1-5, the V gene TRBV6-6, with 7 bases fitting TRBD1. CDR3 length equals 15 residues. With 7 bases clipped from V and 4 bases from J, the junction kept 10 bases outside the gene matches. CDR1 and CDR2 (germline): MNHNY, SVGAGI (reference sequence). The CDR3 DNA is TGTGCCAGCACTTTGACAGGGAGAGAGAATCAGCCCCAGCATTTT. Protein: CASTLTGRENQPQHF.

The V and J genes are TRBV6-1 and TRBJ1-3; 10 bases are shared with TRBD1. CDR1 and CDR2 from the germline V gene are MNHNS and SASEGT. V dropped 8 bases and J dropped 2; count of bases not matched to a gene: 6. The CDR3 contains 15 residues. The CDR3 protein is CASGDRGNPGNTIYF. For the CDR3, the DNA is TGTGCCAGCGGGGACAGGGGAAACCCTGGAAACACCATATATTTT.

The gene calls are TRBV7-8 and TRBJ2-5; 7 nucleotides match TRBD2. Germline assignment: CDR1 SGHVS and CDR2 FQNEAQ. J lost 5 bases, V lost 0 bases, and 6 bases had no gene match. The CDR3 has 15 amino acids. This chain's CDR3 is CASSLARLAGETQYF. Here the CDR3 DNA reads TGTGCCAGCAGCTTAGCGAGACTAGCCGGCGAGACCCAGTACTTC.

The J gene is TRBJ1-1, the V gene TRBV5-5, with a possible D match to TRBD1 (6 bases). The germline gives CDR1 SGHKS, CDR2 YYEKEE (reference sequence). The V end lost 2 bases, the J end lost 4 bases, and 12 bases lay between the germline ends. The CDR3 has 14 amino acids. The CDR3 nucleotides read TGTGCCAGCAGCTTTCAGTCAGGGGCCACTGAAGCTTTCTTT. Translation gives CASSFQSGATEAFF. Drawing the rest from reference TRBV5-5 and TRBJ1-1, the complete variable domain is DAGVTQSPTHLIKTRGQQVTLRCSPISGHKSVSWYQQVLGQGPQFIFQYYEKEERGRGNFPDRFSARQFPNYSSELNVNALLLGDSALYLCASSFQSGATEAFFGQGTRLTVV.

The chain couples TRBV5-4 to TRBJ2-7; 7 nucleotides line up with TRBD1. In germline, CDR1 is SGHNT, CDR2 YYREEE (reference sequence). J lost 3 bases, V lost 2 bases, and 8 bases had no gene match. The CDR3 loop spans 15 amino acids. The CDR3, as DNA: TGTGCCAGCAGCTTACAGGGGACCCTTAGCTACGAGCAGTACTTC. Amino acid sequence: CASSLQGTLSYEQYF.

This chain connects TRBV7-9 to TRBJ2-3; 8 nucleotides line up with TRBD1. CDR1 is SEHNR and CDR2 is FQNEAQ in the germline V gene (reference sequence). There are 16 residues in the CDR3. V shed 1 base, J shed 3 bases, and the junction held 6 bases outside the gene matches. DNA for the CDR3: TGTGCCAGCAGCTTAGGACAGGGGTACGGGACAGATACGCAGTATTTT. It codes for CASSLGQGYGTDTQYF.

The V and J genes are TRBV6-1 and TRBJ1-1; 9 bases line up with TRBD1. The germline V gene has CDR1 MNHNS and CDR2 SASEGT. CDR3 length: 14 residues. Trimming cost V 6 bases and J 6 bases; bases outside gene matches: 8. The CDR3 sequence is CASRNTGTGPEAFF. The CDR3 region has the DNA TGTGCCAGCAGGAATACCGGGACAGGGCCTGAAGCTTTCTTT.

Only a few counts were recorded for this clone. This chain joins TRBV25-1 and TRBJ1-2; D gene ambiguous. CDR3 length equals 14 residues. Trimming removed 3 bases at V and 2 bases at J, with 10 bases between. Germline V gives CDR1 MGHDK, CDR2 SYGVNS. The CDR3: CASSESLLNYGYTF. The DNA of the CDR3 is TGTGCCAGCAGTGAGAGTTTACTGAACTATGGCTACACCTTC.

This chain connects TRBV29-1 to TRBJ2-1, with TRBD2 as a possible D gene (5 bases). Per the germline V gene, CDR1 is SQVTM and CDR2 is ANQGSEA. The V and J ends lost 7 bases and 5 bases respectively, with 12 bases between them. This CDR3 contains 12 residues. CDR3 region: CSAKVGDNEQFF. The CDR3, as DNA: TGCAGCGCGAAGGTCGGGGACAATGAGCAGTTCTTC.